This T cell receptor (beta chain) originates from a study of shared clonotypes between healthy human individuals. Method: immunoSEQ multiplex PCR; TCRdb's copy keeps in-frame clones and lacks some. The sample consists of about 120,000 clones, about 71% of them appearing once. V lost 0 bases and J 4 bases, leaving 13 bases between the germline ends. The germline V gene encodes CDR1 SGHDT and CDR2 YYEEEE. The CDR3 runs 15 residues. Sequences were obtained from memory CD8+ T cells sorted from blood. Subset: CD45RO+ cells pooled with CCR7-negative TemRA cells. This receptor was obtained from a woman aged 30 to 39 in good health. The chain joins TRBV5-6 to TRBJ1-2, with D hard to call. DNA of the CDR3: TGTGCCAGCAGCTTGGCCGCCGGGATTGTCTATGGCTACACCTTC. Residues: CASSLAAGIVYGYTF.